The 7 T cell receptor beta chains below come from one sample, sequenced in a study of T cell responses to AZD1222 COVID-19 vaccine. Only in-frame clones appear in the TCRdb table, and some are missing; sequencing was by immunoSEQ multiplex PCR. This sample has about 120,000 clones, with just over 85% found just once. The input for sequencing was peripheral blood, taken on day 0 of AZD1222 vaccination. The source of these receptors is an adult in good health.

The V call is TRBV20-1, the J call TRBJ2-7; maybe TRBD2 (6 bases). The germline gives CDR1 DFQATT, CDR2 SNEGSKA (reference sequence). This CDR3 is 11 amino acids long. DNA for the CDR3: TGCAGCACGGGACTCAGCTACGAGCAGTACTTC. Its protein is CSTGLSYEQYF.

The chain employs TRBV3-1 (or the pseudogene TRBV3-2) and TRBJ1-1; D not certain. V lost 1 base and J lost 13, with 16 bases in between. In germline, CDR1 is LGHDT, CDR2 YNNKEL (reference sequence). This CDR3 comprises 13 residues. CDR3 coding DNA: TGTGCCAGCAGCCAAGTATGGGGTGAGGATGGTTTCTTT. Translated, it gives CASSQVWGEDGFF.

V and J are TRBV6-5 and TRBJ1-5; no clear D. The V end lost 4 bases, the J end lost 9 bases, and 7 bases lay between the germline ends. CDR3 length: 11 amino acids. Per the germline V gene, CDR1 is MNHEY and CDR2 is SVGAGI. Here the CDR3 DNA reads TGTGCCAGCAGTTCCGGTGGGCCCCAGCATTTT. It codes for CASSSGGPQHF.

CDR3 nucleotide sequence: TGCGCCAGCAGCTTAGGACTAGCGTTTGATACGCAGTATTTT. Protein: CASSLGLAFDTQYF. V and J are TRBV5-1 and TRBJ2-3; TRBD2 matches 9 bases. This CDR3 is built from 14 residues. V dropped 2 bases and J dropped 6; count of bases not matched to a gene: 4. The germline gives CDR1 SGHRS, CDR2 YFSETQ.

This chain joins TRBV3-1 (or the pseudogene TRBV3-2) and TRBJ1-2; no clear D gene. This CDR3 is built from 12 residues. Trimming left V 7 bases short and J 5 bases short, with 11 bases between. Germline CDR1 is LGHDT and CDR2 is YNNKEL (reference sequence). CDR3 in amino acids: CASNHRRYGYTF. CDR3 nucleotides: TGTGCCAGCAACCACCGTCGATATGGCTACACCTTC.

The gene calls are TRBV7-8 and TRBJ1-4, with D possibly matching TRBD1 (5 bases). This CDR3 comprises 13 residues. Trimming took 1 base from V and 8 from J, leaving 8 bases between them. CDR1 and CDR2 (germline): SGHVS, FQNEAQ. Here the CDR3 DNA reads TGTGCCAGCAGCTTAGGGCGGGGGGAAAAACTGTTTTTT. This gives the protein CASSLGRGEKLFF.

This chain connects TRBV5-1 to TRBJ1-6; D remains ambiguous. The CDR3 spans 14 residues. V was trimmed by 0 bases and J by 0 bases, leaving 1 base between them. Germline values: CDR1 SGHRS, CDR2 YFSETQ. The CDR3, as DNA: TGCGCCAGCAGCTTGGACTCCTATAATTCACCCCTCCACTTT. Translated, it gives CASSLDSYNSPLHF.